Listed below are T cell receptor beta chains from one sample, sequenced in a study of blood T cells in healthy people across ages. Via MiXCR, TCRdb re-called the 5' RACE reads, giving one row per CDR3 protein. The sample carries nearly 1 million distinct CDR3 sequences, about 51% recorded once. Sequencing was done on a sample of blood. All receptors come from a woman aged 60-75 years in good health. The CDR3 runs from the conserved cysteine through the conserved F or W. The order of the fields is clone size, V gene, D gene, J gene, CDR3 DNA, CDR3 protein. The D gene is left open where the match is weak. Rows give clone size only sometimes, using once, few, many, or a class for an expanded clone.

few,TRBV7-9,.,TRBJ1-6,TGTGCCAGCAGCTTAGATCAGACAGTCCCCCTCCACTTT,CASSLDQTVPLHF
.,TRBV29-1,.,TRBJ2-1,TGCAGCGTTGAGAGAAACAATGAGCAGTTCTTC,CSVERNNEQFF
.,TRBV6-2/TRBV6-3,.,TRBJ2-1,TGTGCCAGCAGTTTTGGCCTTAGGGATGAGCAGTTCTTC,CASSFGLRDEQFF
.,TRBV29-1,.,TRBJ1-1,TGCAGCGGCTCGATAGGGGGGAACACTGAAGCTTTCTTT,CSGSIGGNTEAFF
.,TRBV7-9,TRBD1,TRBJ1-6,TGTGCCAGCAGCTTAGGGGGGACAGACGCTAATTCACCCCTCCACTTT,CASSLGGTDANSPLHF
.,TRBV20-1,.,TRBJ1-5,TGCAGTGCTACAGGGTATAGCAATCAGCCCCAGCATTTT,CSATGYSNQPQHF
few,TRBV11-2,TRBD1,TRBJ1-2,TGTGCCAGCAGATCCACAGGGGTGAGGGAAGGCTACACCTTC,CASRSTGVREGYTF
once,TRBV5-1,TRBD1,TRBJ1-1,TGCGCCAGCAGCTGGGGCAGGGGGCGGGTTGAAGCTTTCTTT,CASSWGRGRVEAFF
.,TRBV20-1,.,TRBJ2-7,TGCAGTGCTAGGCAGACAGGAATCTCCTCCTACAATGAGCAGTACTTC,CSARQTGISSYNEQYF
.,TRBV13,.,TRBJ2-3,TGTGCCAGCAGCACCCAGCTAGCGCCGGTCGAGGATACGCAGTATTTT,CASSTQLAPVEDTQYF
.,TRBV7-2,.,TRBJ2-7,TGTGCCAGCAGCTTAGAGGCCAGGAGTCCCTACGAGCAGTACTTC,CASSLEARSPYEQYF
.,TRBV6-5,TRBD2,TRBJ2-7,TGTGCCAGCAGTGACCCTAGCGGAGCCAACTACGAGCAGTACTTC,CASSDPSGANYEQYF
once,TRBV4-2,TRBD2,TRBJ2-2,TGTGCCAGCAGCCATTCCGGGACTAGCGGTGACACCGGGGAGCTGTTTTTT,CASSHSGTSGDTGELFF
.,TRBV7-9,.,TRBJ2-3,TGTGCCAGCAATAGGGCTAGCGAAGATACGCAGTATTTT,CASNRASEDTQYF
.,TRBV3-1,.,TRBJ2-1,TGTGCCAGCAGCCAAGGGCCCGGCCGGTTCTTC,CASSQGPGRFF
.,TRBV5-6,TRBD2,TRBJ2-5,TGTGCCAGCAGCTTTTCGGGACTAGCAGAGACCCAGTACTTC,CASSFSGLAETQYF
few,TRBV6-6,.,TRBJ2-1,TGTGCCAGCAGTTACTTTGGCAGGGGAGGCAATGAGCAGTTCTTC,CASSYFGRGGNEQFF
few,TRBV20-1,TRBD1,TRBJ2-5,TGCAGTGCAAAAGACAGGGCCGGAGTGACCCAGTACTTC,CSAKDRAGVTQYF